This T cell receptor beta chain originates from a study of cytomegalovirus exposure and HLA in healthy donors. Background on the study: An earlier analysis identified approximately 120 million unique TCR beta sequences in about 180 million T cells. Study findings and constraints: A later analysis found that most CMV-associated TCR beta chains appeared HLA-restricted. The availability of immune exposure information extended only to CMV serostatus. Presence/absence analyses rested on an assumption that sequencing depth was roughly uniform across donors.

Germline V CDR1 and CDR2: MNHEY, SMNVEV (reference sequence). Trimming removed 2 bases at V and 6 bases at J, with 8 bases between. The CDR3 runs 13 residues. PCR was performed using 60 Vbeta and 13 Jbeta primers. Clones were sequenced by immunoSEQ multiplex PCR, and TCRdb holds only the in-frame ones, with some missing. The sample lists 130,000 to 150,000 clones, about four fifths occurring once. To note about this clone: What it binds is not known.

The V gene is TRBV27, the J gene TRBJ2-1; D is uncertain. This TCR was sampled from a female donor in good health and CMV-seronegative. Sequenced input: PBMCs. The CDR3 region is CASSLRWANEQFF. In DNA, the CDR3 is TGTGCCAGCAGTTTACGATGGGCCAATGAGCAGTTCTTC.